This T cell receptor (beta chain) emerged from a study of shared clonotypes between healthy human individuals. The overall study: The plates for each donor numbered three CD4 naive, three CD4 memory, two CD8 naive and one CD8 memory. Study observations and caveats: Some naive CD4 clonotypes, around 4.9%, turned up in common across a handful of donors. Relative to their counterparts shared across all four donors, non-shared clonotypes exhibited diminished generation probabilities.

Libraries were prepared by immunoSEQ multiplex PCR; TCRdb keeps only in-frame clonotypes and omits some of them. The sample includes roughly 2,000,000 clones, just over 90% of them seen just once. Of note for this clone: The antigen remains undetermined.

The naive CD8 subset, CD45RO-negative cells positively selected for CCR7, excluded terminally differentiated effector memory CD45RA+ cells. Within Nashville, Tennessee resided all donors, each a Caucasian adult. V was shortened by 5 bases and J by 4 bases, with 17 bases between the two germline ends. Germline values: CDR1 SGHVS, CDR2 FQNEAQ. The CDR3 has 15 amino acids. The sample comprised naive CD8+ T cells from PBMCs. The V and J genes are TRBV7-8 and TRBJ1-2, with a possible D match to TRBD1 (5 bases). The origin of this receptor is a man aged 18-30 years in good health. Some clones in this sample may be carry-over from other donors' samples. The chain's CDR3 is CASSPPPGVGYGYTF. The DNA for the CDR3 is TGTGCCAGCAGCCCCCCCCCGGGGGTAGGCTATGGCTACACCTTC.